The 27 T cell receptor beta chains below all came from one sample that was sequenced in a study of monozygotic twins with inflammatory bowel disease (dated 2019 in TCRdb). The library was produced with 5' RACE. The sample was run on an Illumina HiSeq 2500. After TCRdb reprocessed the reads, each CDR3 protein sequence was kept as one row, without DNA. Per the sample table, the count is 140,000 to 150,000 distinct CDR3 sequences. 1.2% of the sample lies in the top ten. The sample was blood. The receptors come from a human donor with ulcerative colitis or Crohn's disease, or a healthy co-twin of an affected twin (not recorded which).

V and J are TRBV5-4 and TRBJ2-1; TCRdb lists TRBD1, though no DNA is available to test this call. The CDR3 consists of 16 residues. The germline V gene has CDR1 SGHNT and CDR2 YYREEE (reference sequence). The CDR3 sequence: CASSSGGDHSYNEQFF.

This chain uses TRBV9 with TRBJ2-7; TCRdb indicates TRBD2, and absent DNA this call remains unverified. The V gene's germline CDR1 is SGDLS and CDR2 YYNGEE. The CDR3 length is 15 residues. The chain's CDR3 is CASSVGGLTAYEQYF.

The chain has TRBV19 and TRBJ1-5. CDR3 length equals 16 residues. The germline V gene has CDR1 LNHDA and CDR2 SQIVND (reference sequence). The CDR3 reads CASSISVGRINQPQHF.

The chain combines TRBV20-1 with TRBJ1-1; as DNA is missing, the TRBD1 call by TCRdb cannot be tested. This CDR3 is 14 amino acids long. Germline values: CDR1 DFQATT, CDR2 SNEGSKA (reference sequence). CDR3: CSAKTPDRNTEAFF.

The chain couples TRBV7-8 to TRBJ2-3; checking the TCRdb D call of TRBD2 is not possible without DNA. This CDR3 is 16 amino acids long. Germline loops: CDR1 SGHVS, CDR2 FQNEAQ. The CDR3 region is CASSLRGSPVTDTQYF. Full variable domain (missing parts from reference TRBV7-8 and TRBJ2-3): GAGVSQSPRYKVAKRGQDVALRCDPISGHVSLFWYQQALGQGPEFLTYFQNEAQLDKSGLPSDRFFAERPEGSVSTLKIQRTQQEDSAVYLCASSLRGSPVTDTQYFGPGTRLTVL.

The J gene is TRBJ2-7, the V gene TRBV11-2; TCRdb's D call of TRBD2 is untestable without DNA. The V gene's germline CDR1 is SGHAT and CDR2 FQNNGV. The CDR3 sequence is 15 residues long. The CDR3: CASTPSAGGHSEQYF.

This chain uses TRBV20-1 with TRBJ1-2; TCRdb designates TRBD1, a call that cannot be tested without DNA. The CDR3 is 14 residues long. Germline lookup yields CDR1 DFQATT and CDR2 SNEGSKA (reference sequence). This CDR3 reads CSARADRRNYGYTF.

This chain uses TRBV7-2 with TRBJ2-2. Germline-derived CDR1 and CDR2 are SGHTA and FQGNSA. The CDR3 has 15 amino acids. Here the CDR3 reads CASSLRALSTGELFF. Full variable domain (outside the CDR3, taken from reference TRBV7-2 and TRBJ2-2): GAGVSQSPSNKVTEKGKDVELRCDPISGHTALYWYRQSLGQGLEFLIYFQGNSAPDKSGLPSDRFSAERTGGSVSTLTIQRTQQEDSAVYLCASSLRALSTGELFFGEGSRLTVL.

The J gene is TRBJ1-6, the V gene TRBV5-1. CDR3 length equals 14 residues. The germline V gene has CDR1 SGHRS and CDR2 YFSETQ. The CDR3 loop reads CASRLGGANSPLHF.

This sequence joins TRBV7-2 and TRBJ2-1; TCRdb picks TRBD2, but there is no DNA to check that call. The CDR3 totals 13 residues. Per germline, CDR1 SGHTA and CDR2 FQGNSA. The CDR3 protein is CASSSQGGLEQFF. The full variable domain, its missing parts supplied by reference TRBV7-2 and TRBJ2-1, is GAGVSQSPSNKVTEKGKDVELRCDPISGHTALYWYRQSLGQGLEFLIYFQGNSAPDKSGLPSDRFSAERTGGSVSTLTIQRTQQEDSAVYLCASSSQGGLEQFFGPGTRLTVL.

The J gene is TRBJ2-3, the V gene TRBV11-3; TCRdb outputs TRBD2, but without DNA this stays unchecked. From germline, CDR1 is SGHNT and CDR2 YENEEA. This CDR3 has 17 amino acids. The CDR3 protein is CASSFGKLAGPTDTQYF. The full variable domain, its missing parts supplied by reference TRBV11-3 and TRBJ2-3, is EAGVVQSPRYKIIEKKQPVAFWCNPISGHNTLYWYLQNLGQGPELLIRYENEEAVDDSQLPKDRFSAERLKGVDSTLKIQPAELGDSAVYLCASSFGKLAGPTDTQYFGPGTRLTVL.

This chain links TRBV3-1 with TRBJ1-2; TCRdb calls TRBD1, which cannot be checked without DNA. CDR1 is LGHDT and CDR2 is YNNKEL in the germline V gene (reference sequence). CDR3 size: 14 residues. This chain's CDR3 is CASSQARQGNGYTF.

This chain joins TRBV6-1 and TRBJ1-2; absent DNA, TCRdb's TRBD1 call cannot be checked. Per germline, CDR1 MNHNS and CDR2 SASEGT. The length of the CDR3 is 13 residues. CDR3 sequence reads: CASSERGGYGYTF.

The V gene is TRBV10-3, the J gene TRBJ2-7. The germline V gene encodes CDR1 ENHRY and CDR2 SYGVKD. This CDR3 region has 14 residues. CDR3 region: CAISGGRDLYEQYF.

This chain links TRBV10-3 with TRBJ2-7; TCRdb proposes TRBD2, but this gene call is untestable without DNA. The CDR3 length is 14 residues. Germline CDR1 reads ENHRY; CDR2 reads SYGVKD. The CDR3 spells CAITSPGGPGEQYF.

This sequence joins TRBV5-4 and TRBJ2-2; TCRdb selects TRBD2, and the lack of DNA leaves this call unchecked. Germline lookup yields CDR1 SGHNT and CDR2 YYREEE (reference sequence). The CDR3 totals 18 residues. CDR3 amino acids: CASSPRAGTSGNPGELFF.

V usage is TRBV27 and J usage is TRBJ2-7; TCRdb proposes TRBD1, but this gene call is untestable without DNA. The V gene's germline CDR1 is MNHEY and CDR2 SMNVEV (reference sequence). CDR3 size: 16 residues. CDR3 amino acids: CASSLWAGQGVQEQYF.

The chain couples TRBV15 to TRBJ2-1; TCRdb designates TRBD2, a call that cannot be tested without DNA. CDR1 LNHNV and CDR2 YYDKDF come from the germline V gene (reference sequence). There are 18 residues in the CDR3. The chain's CDR3 is CATSRDLIAVSSYNEQFF.

The chain combines TRBV7-3 with TRBJ1-1. The CDR3 spans 16 residues. Germline CDR1 SGHTA, CDR2 FQGTGA. The CDR3 sequence is CASSPNRAGDGTEAFF.

This sequence joins TRBV29-1 and TRBJ1-2; TCRdb designates TRBD1, a call that cannot be tested without DNA. Germline loops: CDR1 SQVTM, CDR2 ANQGSEA. The CDR3 runs 11 residues. The CDR3 here is CSVGQGGGYTF.

V usage is TRBV5-6 and J usage is TRBJ2-1; there is no DNA to check the TCRdb D call of TRBD2. Germline loops: CDR1 SGHDT, CDR2 YYEEEE. The CDR3 runs to 16 residues. The CDR3 is CASSRLAGESYNEQFF.

The V call is TRBV2, the J call TRBJ2-7. Looked up from germline, CDR1 is SNHLY and CDR2 is FYNNEI. CDR3 length: 13 residues. This CDR3 is CASSSGRAYEQYF.

This chain links TRBV27 with TRBJ2-7; TCRdb names TRBD2, which stays unverified in the absence of DNA. The V gene's germline CDR1 is MNHEY and CDR2 SMNVEV (reference sequence). The CDR3 extends over 12 amino acids. The CDR3 sequence is CASRRGFYEQYF.

This sequence joins TRBV5-4 and TRBJ1-1. The V gene's germline CDR1 is SGHNT and CDR2 YYREEE (reference sequence). This CDR3 has 13 amino acids. CDR3 sequence: CASTLDRGAEAFF.

CDR3 protein: CASRQGPQETQYF. V usage is TRBV7-2 and J usage is TRBJ2-5; there is no DNA to check the TCRdb D call of TRBD2. The CDR3 has 13 residues. CDR1 is SGHTA, CDR2 FQGNSA, per germline.

The chain couples TRBV28 to TRBJ2-4; the D call from TCRdb, TRBD2, cannot be confirmed without DNA. CDR1 is MDHEN and CDR2 is SYDVKM in the germline V gene. The CDR3 runs to 13 residues. The CDR3 reads CASRRTSKNIQYF.

The chain carries TRBV5-4 and TRBJ2-7. Germline-derived CDR1 and CDR2 are SGHNT and YYREEE (reference sequence). The CDR3 loop spans 13 amino acids. This chain's CDR3 is CASSLEGRDEQYF.